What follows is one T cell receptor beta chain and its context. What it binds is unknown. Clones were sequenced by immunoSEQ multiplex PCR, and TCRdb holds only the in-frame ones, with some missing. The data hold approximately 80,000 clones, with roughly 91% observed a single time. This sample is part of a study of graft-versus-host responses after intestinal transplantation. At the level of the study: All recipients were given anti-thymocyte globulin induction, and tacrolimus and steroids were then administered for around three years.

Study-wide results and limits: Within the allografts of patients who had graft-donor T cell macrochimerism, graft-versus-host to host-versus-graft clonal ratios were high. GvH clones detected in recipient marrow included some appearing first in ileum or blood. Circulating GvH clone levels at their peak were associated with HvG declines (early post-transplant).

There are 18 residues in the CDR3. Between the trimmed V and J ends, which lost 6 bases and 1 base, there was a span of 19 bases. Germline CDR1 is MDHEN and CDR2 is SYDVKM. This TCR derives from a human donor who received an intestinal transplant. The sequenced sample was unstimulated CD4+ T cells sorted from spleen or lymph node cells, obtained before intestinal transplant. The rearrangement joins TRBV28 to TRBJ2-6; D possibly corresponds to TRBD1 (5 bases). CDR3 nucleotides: TGTGCCAGCAGCCCGGGTAAGGGGCCCGATTCTGGGGCCAACGTCCTGACTTTC. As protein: CASSPGKGPDSGANVLTF.